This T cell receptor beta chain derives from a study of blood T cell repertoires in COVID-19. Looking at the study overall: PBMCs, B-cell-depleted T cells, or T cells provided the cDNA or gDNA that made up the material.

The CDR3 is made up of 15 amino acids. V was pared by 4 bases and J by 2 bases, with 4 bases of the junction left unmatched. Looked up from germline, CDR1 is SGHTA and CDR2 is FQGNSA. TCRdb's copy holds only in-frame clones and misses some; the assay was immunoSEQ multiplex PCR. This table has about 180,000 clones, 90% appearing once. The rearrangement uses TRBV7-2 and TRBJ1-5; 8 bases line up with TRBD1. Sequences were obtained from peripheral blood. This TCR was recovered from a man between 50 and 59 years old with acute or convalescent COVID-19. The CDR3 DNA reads TGTGCCAGCAGCTCCCTGACAGGGGGCAATCAGCCCCAGCATTTT. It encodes CASSSLTGGNQPQHF. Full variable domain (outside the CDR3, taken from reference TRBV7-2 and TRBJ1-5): GAGVSQSPSNKVTEKGKDVELRCDPISGHTALYWYRQSLGQGLEFLIYFQGNSAPDKSGLPSDRFSAERTGGSVSTLTIQRTQQEDSAVYLCASSSLTGGNQPQHFGDGTRLSIL.